The clone carrying this TCR beta chain has only one observation. The sample is drawn from a study of cytomegalovirus exposure and HLA in healthy donors. CDR1 and CDR2 from the germline V gene are SNHLY and FYNNEI. V was pared by 6 bases and J by 5 bases, with 13 bases between. The length of the CDR3 is 13 residues. Assay used: immunoSEQ multiplex PCR; TCRdb lists only in-frame clones, some missing. The sample contains some 170,000 clones, roughly 90% of which appear only once. The source is a woman in her late teens or twenties in good health and CMV-seropositive. This chain joins TRBV2 and TRBJ1-1, with D maybe TRBD1 (5 bases). Sequenced input: PBMCs. CDR3 sequence reads: CASRKTGGTEAFF. CDR3 bases: TGTGCCAGCAGAAAAACCGGGGGTACTGAAGCTTTCTTT.